The T cell receptor beta chain described here comes from a study of Ad26.COV2.S vaccination and SARS-CoV-2 variants. Study-level findings and limits: Analyses of TCR breadth and depth may have underestimated total T cell responses.

Turning to this clone: Its matching antigen is unknown.

The CDR3 has 15 residues. Germline lookup yields CDR1 SGHRS and CDR2 YFSETQ. Trimming pared 2 bases from V and 7 bases from J, leaving 13 bases between. This table comes from immunoSEQ multiplex PCR, and its TCRdb copy is limited to in-frame clones, with some not included. The table shows about 370,000 clones, with 89% occurring only once. Treatment in this sample: 15 to 20 received Ad26.COV2.S at low or high dose, single or two shots; several received placebo; per-sample allocation not given. Sampling was performed 63 days after the first vaccine or placebo injection. The sequencing used peripheral blood, collected in a trial of Ad26.COV2.S vaccine versus placebo. The receptor was derived from a person aged 18 to 59 who received the Ad26.COV2.S COVID-19 vaccine or a placebo. The chain combines TRBV5-1 with TRBJ1-6; D perhaps matches TRBD1 (6 bases). The CDR3 is CASSLTGSNNSPLHF. The CDR3 DNA sequence: TGCGCCAGCAGCTTAACAGGGAGTAACAATTCACCCCTCCACTTT.